This TCR beta chain was retrieved from a study of blood T cell repertoires in COVID-19 (dated by TCRdb to the early 2020s). Study-wide context: Collaborator samples came from the United States, Italy and Spain and covered acute and convalescent phases of COVID-19. The sample metadata nearly always contained a de-identified subject ID, COVID-19 status, age in years and sex. The material from the prospective study consisted of cDNA or gDNA derived from T cells, B-cell-depleted T cells, or PBMCs. The samples were drawn from the first 160 participants of the ongoing ImmuneRACE study and from over 950 subjects provided by 6 global collaborators. The repertoires were made available in a free public database intended to serve as a resource for research on the immune response to SARS-CoV-2. Deeply sampled blood TCRbeta repertoires from subjects exposed to, actively infected with, or recovered from COVID-19 were included in the dataset. Where available, HLA class I and class II types were taken from metadata supplied by the sample provider and were not determined by assay-based typing.

Overall study results and their limits: The quantity of clinical and demographic metadata differed by source and by participant and was supplied without curation.

The collaborating institutions used their own protocols to collect whole blood in K2EDTA tubes. For TCRbeta analysis, collaborator samples were shipped as frozen whole blood, as isolated PBMCs, or as DNA extracted from either sample type. Inclusive of the bounding cysteine and phenylalanine, the CDR3 is 13 residues long. Solely the CDR3 DNA is kept, with 39 bases framed from the first base. Deletion took 6 bases off V and 8 bases off J, with a span of 16 bases between the germline ends. About this clone itself: No antigen is known for it. Base-call qualities are not available, and no considerably larger clone is one nucleotide away.

TCRbeta CDR3 regions were amplified from genomic DNA using the immunoSEQ Assay, a bias-controlled multiplex PCR. In the paper's pipeline: The number of nucleated cells in each sample was estimated by amplification of reference gene primers within the assay. To quantify the absolute abundance of each unique TCRbeta CDR3 rearrangement, sequence reads were collapsed and filtered. For each sample, productive Simpson clonality was calculated as the square root of Simpson's diversity index across productive rearrangements. TCRdb took this table from immuneACCESS and kept in-frame rearrangements with V and J called. Such tables lack part of the clones; where checked against another copy, unresolved V genes explain under half of the gap, and the rest is unexplained. That table furnishes V, J and clone size, whereas the DNA furnished D and trimming. In this sample the table shows some 75,000 clones, around nine tenths of which occur a single time. The ten largest clones add up to less than 0.65% of the sample.

Sequences were obtained from peripheral blood. The chain was built from TRBV12-3 or TRBV12-4 and TRBJ1-2; TRBD1 is a possible D gene, resting on 6 matching bases. The receptor was derived from a man aged 60-69 years with acute or convalescent COVID-19. DNA sequence: TGTGCCAGCAGGACGACAGGTTCGGGGGGCTACACCTTC. Translated, it gives CASRTTGSGGYTF.